This T cell receptor (beta chain) is drawn from a study of post-analysis software for immune sequencing data. Study findings and constraints: When the samples were clustered directly with F measure, those that had been prepared in the same batch showed strong co-clustering. In patients, four to six TRBV segments were more frequent than in controls, with TRBV5-6, TRBV5-1 and TRBV20-1 among them.

Note on this clonotype: Its target is not known. A read error may produce the germline difference seen at one junction end.

Unique-molecular-identifier-tagged TCR beta cDNA libraries were used. MiXCR, run by TCRdb on the PCR reads, gives a single entry per CDR3 protein. This table has a few hundred thousand distinct CDR3 sequences, around a third appearing once. Germline CDR1 reads ENHRY; CDR2 reads SYGVKD. This CDR3 is built from 13 residues. Sequencing was done on a sample of blood. The chain recombines TRBV10-3 with TRBJ2-3; the D is unclear. The clonotype originates from a girl under 18 with multiple sclerosis. In DNA form, the CDR3 reads TGTGCCATCCAGGCCTTGAGCACAGATGCGCAGTATTTT. Translated, it gives CAIQALSTDAQYF.